This is a list of T cell receptor beta chains from one sample in a study of blood T cells in healthy people across ages. TCRdb fed the 5' RACE reads into MiXCR, producing one record per CDR3 protein. The data show some 1.1 million distinct CDR3 sequences, 35% to 45% seen once. Sequenced input: blood. Source of these receptors: a man aged 18 to 30 in good health. Both conserved end residues are part of each CDR3. Each record gives: clone size, D gene, V gene, J gene, CDR3 protein, CDR3 DNA. D genes are given only for firm matches. A clone size is listed for some rows: how often the clone was seen (once, few, many), or a class if it is expanded.

clone size: .
D gene: .
V gene: TRBV5-1
J gene: TRBJ1-4
CDR3 protein: CASSPRTGNNEKLFF
CDR3 DNA: TGCGCCAGCAGCCCTCGGACGGGAAATAATGAAAAACTGTTTTTT

clone size: .
D gene: .
V gene: TRBV4-3
J gene: TRBJ1-1
CDR3 protein: CASSQDLSFEAFF
CDR3 DNA: TGCGCCAGCAGCCAAGATCTGAGTTTTGAAGCTTTCTTT

clone size: few
D gene: .
V gene: TRBV2
J gene: TRBJ2-7
CDR3 protein: CASRGTYFGEQYF
CDR3 DNA: TGTGCCAGCAGAGGGACCTATTTCGGAGAGCAGTACTTC

clone size: .
D gene: .
V gene: TRBV14
J gene: TRBJ2-5
CDR3 protein: CASSQKTVETQYF
CDR3 DNA: TGTGCCAGCAGCCAGAAGACGGTGGAGACCCAGTACTTC

clone size: .
D gene: TRBD1
V gene: TRBV27
J gene: TRBJ1-2
CDR3 protein: CASSPGQGTSGYTF
CDR3 DNA: TGTGCCAGCAGTCCCGGACAGGGTACAAGTGGCTACACCTTC

clone size: few
D gene: TRBD1
V gene: TRBV5-1
J gene: TRBJ1-1
CDR3 protein: CASSDGQGPTEAFF
CDR3 DNA: TGCGCCAGCAGCGACGGACAGGGGCCGACTGAAGCTTTCTTT

clone size: few
D gene: TRBD1
V gene: TRBV6-6
J gene: TRBJ1-4
CDR3 protein: CASSSEGQQPLFF
CDR3 DNA: TGTGCCAGCAGTTCGGAGGGACAGCAGCCACTGTTTTTT

clone size: .
D gene: .
V gene: TRBV12-5
J gene: TRBJ2-7
CDR3 protein: CASGLTLAYEQYF
CDR3 DNA: TGTGCTAGTGGTTTAACTTTAGCCTACGAGCAGTACTTC

clone size: .
D gene: .
V gene: TRBV18
J gene: TRBJ1-1
CDR3 protein: CASSPGVPNTEAFF
CDR3 DNA: TGTGCCAGCTCACCCGGGGTCCCCAACACTGAAGCTTTCTTT

clone size: .
D gene: .
V gene: TRBV29-1
J gene: TRBJ1-4
CDR3 protein: CSVGLRTNEKLFF
CDR3 DNA: TGCAGCGTAGGACTGAGAACTAATGAAAAACTGTTTTTT

clone size: .
D gene: TRBD2
V gene: TRBV20-1
J gene: TRBJ2-5
CDR3 protein: CSALTSRAETQYF
CDR3 DNA: TGCAGTGCCCTGACTAGCCGAGCAGAGACCCAGTACTTC

clone size: few
D gene: TRBD1
V gene: TRBV7-2
J gene: TRBJ1-3
CDR3 protein: CASTLRPGQIPGNTIYF
CDR3 DNA: TGTGCCAGCACCCTCCGGCCGGGACAGATTCCTGGAAACACCATATATTTT

clone size: once
D gene: TRBD1
V gene: TRBV20-1
J gene: TRBJ2-7
CDR3 protein: CSAGGTGASAYNEQYF
CDR3 DNA: TGCAGTGCTGGAGGTACAGGGGCGTCCGCCTACAATGAGCAGTACTTC

clone size: .
D gene: .
V gene: TRBV5-6
J gene: TRBJ2-1
CDR3 protein: CASSWSPASYNEQFF
CDR3 DNA: TGTGCCAGCAGCTGGAGTCCAGCCTCCTACAATGAGCAGTTCTTC

clone size: .
D gene: .
V gene: TRBV4-3
J gene: TRBJ1-1
CDR3 protein: CASTQQPGQNTEAFF
CDR3 DNA: TGCGCCAGCACCCAACAACCGGGACAAAACACTGAAGCTTTCTTT

clone size: .
D gene: TRBD1
V gene: TRBV12-3/TRBV12-4
J gene: TRBJ1-1
CDR3 protein: CASSFWDRAVEAFF
CDR3 DNA: TGTGCCAGCAGCTTTTGGGACAGGGCTGTTGAAGCTTTCTTT

clone size: .
D gene: .
V gene: TRBV4-1
J gene: TRBJ2-3
CDR3 protein: CASSQRGTDAGGPDTQYF
CDR3 DNA: TGCGCCAGCAGCCAAAGGGGGACCGACGCCGGAGGTCCAGATACGCAGTATTTT

clone size: .
D gene: TRBD1
V gene: TRBV3-1
J gene: TRBJ1-2
CDR3 protein: CASSEVVDREMIYGGYTF
CDR3 DNA: TGTGCCAGCAGCGAAGTGGTAGACAGGGAGATGATTTACGGTGGCTACACCTTC

clone size: .
D gene: .
V gene: TRBV14
J gene: TRBJ2-2
CDR3 protein: CVSSQDRAVGYRQYTGELFF
CDR3 DNA: TGTGTCAGCAGCCAAGATCGAGCGGTAGGGTACAGGCAGTACACCGGGGAGCTGTTTTTT

clone size: .
D gene: .
V gene: TRBV5-4
J gene: TRBJ2-2
CDR3 protein: CASSTTVTNTGELFF
CDR3 DNA: TGTGCCAGCAGCACGACTGTAACGAACACCGGGGAGCTGTTTTTT

clone size: few
D gene: .
V gene: TRBV20-1
J gene: TRBJ1-1
CDR3 protein: CSARYHSGDTEAFF
CDR3 DNA: TGCAGTGCTAGGTACCATAGTGGGGACACTGAAGCTTTCTTT

clone size: few
D gene: .
V gene: TRBV11-2
J gene: TRBJ2-3
CDR3 protein: CASGFNSGDTQYF
CDR3 DNA: TGTGCCAGCGGCTTCAACAGCGGCGATACGCAGTATTTT

clone size: once
D gene: .
V gene: TRBV5-1
J gene: TRBJ2-2
CDR3 protein: CASSPQTGVDTGELFF
CDR3 DNA: TGCGCCAGCAGCCCCCAAACAGGCGTCGATACCGGGGAGCTGTTTTTT

clone size: .
D gene: TRBD1
V gene: TRBV5-1
J gene: TRBJ2-1
CDR3 protein: CASRRDRGLNEQFF
CDR3 DNA: TGCGCCAGCCGCCGGGACAGGGGGCTGAATGAGCAGTTCTTC

clone size: .
D gene: TRBD1
V gene: TRBV9
J gene: TRBJ2-2
CDR3 protein: CASSPPGGTGELFF
CDR3 DNA: TGTGCCAGCAGCCCCCCAGGGGGCACCGGGGAGCTGTTTTTT

clone size: .
D gene: .
V gene: TRBV20-1
J gene: TRBJ2-1
CDR3 protein: CSARRSLNEQFF
CDR3 DNA: TGCAGTGCTAGGCGGAGCCTCAATGAGCAGTTCTTC

clone size: .
D gene: TRBD1
V gene: TRBV20-1
J gene: TRBJ1-1
CDR3 protein: CSKVTGSTRNTEAFF
CDR3 DNA: TGCAGCAAAGTGACAGGGAGCACCAGGAACACTGAAGCTTTCTTT

clone size: few
D gene: TRBD2
V gene: TRBV6-5
J gene: TRBJ2-2
CDR3 protein: CASSAGTSGVGELFF
CDR3 DNA: TGTGCCAGCAGCGCCGGGACTAGCGGGGTAGGGGAGCTGTTTTTT

clone size: .
D gene: .
V gene: TRBV3-1
J gene: TRBJ2-1
CDR3 protein: CASSSQAWGAHEQFF
CDR3 DNA: TGTGCCAGCAGCTCCCAAGCTTGGGGGGCCCATGAGCAGTTCTTC

clone size: .
D gene: .
V gene: TRBV6-5
J gene: TRBJ2-3
CDR3 protein: CASSRDQGDTQYF
CDR3 DNA: TGTGCCAGCAGTAGGGACCAGGGGGATACGCAGTATTTT

clone size: few
D gene: .
V gene: TRBV27
J gene: TRBJ2-1
CDR3 protein: CASSHGPTYNEQFF
CDR3 DNA: TGTGCCAGCAGTCACGGGCCAACCTACAATGAGCAGTTCTTC